These 24 T cell receptor beta chains share one sample of origin, sequenced in a study of response to subunit inactivated influenza vaccine. TCRdb re-called the RT-PCR reads with MiXCR, one entry per CDR3 protein. The table has fewer than 400,000 distinct CDR3 sequences, 20% to 25% seen once. The sample here was PBMCs from blood, taken less than 22 months after vaccination. These receptors originate from a man between 50 and 75 years old who received an inactivated influenza vaccine.

For this clonotype: This sequence may be a read error, since a much larger clone differs from it by one base. Since no conserved phenylalanine or tryptophan closes the CDR3, a read error is the likely cause. This chain links TRBV12-3 or TRBV12-4 with TRBJ1-2; 7 bases are shared with TRBD1. The CDR3 runs to 13 residues. Trimming at V came to 7 bases and at J to 9 bases, leaving 11 bases not matched to a gene. CDR3 residues: CASTPGQPMRYTC. The CDR3 DNA reads TGTGCCAGCACCCCGGGACAGCCTATGCGCTACACCTGC.

This clonotype was detected a few times. The V gene is TRBV9, the J gene TRBJ1-2; no firm D call. From germline, CDR1 is SGDLS and CDR2 YYNGEE. Trimming took off 3 bases at V and 0 bases at J, with 9 bases between the two ends. CDR3 length: 14 residues. DNA for the CDR3: TGTGCCAGCAGCGGGTACAACGCTAACTATGGCTACACCTTC. It encodes CASSGYNANYGYTF.

This clonotype has a handful of counts. V usage is TRBV6-1 and J usage is TRBJ2-1, with 11 positions matching TRBD2. The germline V gene has CDR1 MNHNS and CDR2 SASEGT. The CDR3 has 15 residues. V lost 6 bases and J lost 7; bases outside the gene matches: 8. The CDR3 protein is CASSQLAGASNEQFF. The CDR3 DNA reads as TGTGCCAGCAGCCAACTAGCGGGAGCGTCTAATGAGCAGTTCTTC.

The chain recombines TRBV7-2 with TRBJ1-2; tentatively, D is TRBD1 (6 bases). The germline V gene has CDR1 SGHTA and CDR2 FQGNSA. The CDR3 has 16 amino acids. Trimming took 1 base from V and 3 from J, leaving 15 bases between them. The DNA of the CDR3 is TGTGCCAGCAGCTTAGGAGGGCCAGGGGACCACTATGGCTACACCTTC. Its protein is CASSLGGPGDHYGYTF.

This clonotype has a handful of counts. The chain couples TRBV5-6 to TRBJ2-2, with D possibly being TRBD1 (6 bases). Per the germline V gene, CDR1 is SGHDT and CDR2 is YYEEEE. This CDR3 comprises 17 residues. DNA for the CDR3: TGTCCAGGGGCCCGGTTTGGGTCCACAGGAGACACCGGGGAGCTGTTTTTT. Its protein is CPGARFGSTGDTGELFF.

This clonotype was found a few times. The J gene is TRBJ1-6, the V gene TRBV5-1; D call uncertain. V dropped 4 bases and J dropped 9 bases, with 11 bases sitting between them. The CDR3 runs 13 residues. Germline V gene sequence: CDR1 SGHRS, CDR2 YFSETQ. DNA for the CDR3: TGCGCCAGCAGCCCGCCAGTTGGTTCACCCCTCCACTTT. Translation gives CASSPPVGSPLHF. Full variable domain (rest looked up from reference TRBV5-1 and TRBJ1-6): KAGVTQTPRYLIKTRGQQVTLSCSPISGHRSVSWYQQTPGQGLQFLFEYFSETQRNKGNFPGRFSGRQFSNSRSEMNVSTLELGDSALYLCASSPPVGSPLHFGNGTRLTVT.

The chain has TRBV6-5 and TRBJ2-4; tentative D call: TRBD2 (6 bases). The CDR3 has 15 amino acids. V was trimmed by 0 bases and J by 1 base, leaving 7 bases between them. The germline V gene encodes CDR1 MNHEY and CDR2 SVGAGI. CDR3 sequence: CASSYSTSAKNIQYF. The CDR3 DNA sequence: TGTGCCAGCAGTTACTCTACTAGCGCCAAAAACATTCAGTACTTC.

The chain employs TRBV7-2 and TRBJ1-1, with D tentatively TRBD1 (6 bases). Trimming removed 5 bases at V and 5 bases at J, with 18 bases between. Looked up from germline, CDR1 is SGHTA and CDR2 is FQGNSA. The CDR3 runs to 15 residues. Here the CDR3 reads CASSPLGGGGTEAFF. Written as DNA, the CDR3 is TGTGCCAGCAGCCCCCTCGGAGGGGGAGGGACTGAAGCTTTCTTT.

This clonotype came up a few times. This chain connects TRBV5-1 to TRBJ2-1, with D unresolved. Germline CDR1 reads SGHRS; CDR2 reads YFSETQ. This CDR3 is 12 amino acids long. V was cut by 3 bases and J by 7 bases, with 8 bases left in between. This CDR3 reads CASSSSKNEQFF. The CDR3 nucleotides are TGCGCCAGCAGCTCAAGTAAGAATGAGCAGTTCTTC.

This clonotype appeared a few times. This rearrangement joins TRBV19 to TRBJ1-1; no clear D gene. The germline CDR1 and CDR2 sequences are LNHDA and SQIVND (reference sequence). V dropped 2 bases and J dropped 10 bases, with 20 bases sitting between them. This CDR3 comprises 15 residues. CDR3 nucleotide sequence: TGTGCCAGTAGTATAATTTTGTGGAGGACTCCCGGAGCTTTCTTT. Translating gives CASSIILWRTPGAFF.

This clonotype was counted only a few times. The chain has TRBV20-1 and TRBJ1-4; D is unclear. The V gene lost 3 bases and the J gene lost 4 bases, with 9 bases spanning the gap. The CDR3 consists of 13 residues. Germline CDR1 is DFQATT and CDR2 is SNEGSKA (reference sequence). As DNA, the CDR3 is TGCAGTGCTAGCGGAGGGAGTAATGAAAAACTGTTTTTT. Translated, it gives CSASGGSNEKLFF.

This clonotype was found many times. V usage is TRBV6-1 and J usage is TRBJ1-6; D not resolved. There are 17 residues in the CDR3. V lost 0 bases to trimming and J lost 0 bases, with 9 bases between them. CDR1 is MNHNS, CDR2 SASEGT, per germline. Written as DNA, the CDR3 is TGTGCCAGCAGTGAAGCGCTCCGGAGCTCCTATAATTCACCCCTCCACTTT. It codes for CASSEALRSSYNSPLHF.

The CDR3 loop reads CASSQDLLPSGVYEQYF. The DNA for the CDR3 is TGCGCCAGCAGCCAAGATCTCTTACCTAGCGGGGTCTACGAGCAGTACTTC. The rearrangement links TRBV4-3 to TRBJ2-7; 9 bases map to TRBD2. The germline V gene has CDR1 LGHNA and CDR2 YSLEER. The CDR3 spans 17 residues. V shed 0 bases, J shed 3 bases, and the junction held 9 bases outside the gene matches.

This clonotype appeared a few times. The gene calls are TRBV10-3 and TRBJ2-3; TRBD2 matches 9 bases. V lost 3 bases to trimming and J lost 3 bases; unmatched junction nucleotides: 4. Germline V gene lookup returns CDR1 ENHRY and CDR2 SYGVKD. This CDR3 spans 15 amino acids. The CDR3 DNA reads as TGTGCCATCAGTGATCTCCTAGCGGGGACAGATACGCAGTATTTT. It specifies CAISDLLAGTDTQYF.

The table lists this clonotype with a few counts. The chain joins TRBV7-2 to TRBJ1-4; D is unresolved. Trimming shortened V by 1 base and J by 0 bases, and 12 bases separated the two germline ends. Germline V gene sequence: CDR1 SGHTA, CDR2 FQGNSA. The CDR3 length is 17 residues. CDR3 in amino acids: CASSLGVSLPTNEKLFF. In nucleotides, the CDR3 is TGTGCCAGCAGCTTAGGGGTCAGCCTACCAACTAATGAAAAACTGTTTTTT.

In this sample, this clonotype turned up a few times. The gene calls are TRBV11-2 and TRBJ2-7; 8 bases are shared with TRBD1. Germline-derived CDR1 and CDR2 are SGHAT and FQNNGV. This CDR3 region has 17 residues. With V trimmed by 6 bases and J by 5 bases, 18 bases remained unmatched. CDR3 amino acids: CASRESFEGTGIHEQYF. The DNA of the CDR3 is TGTGCCAGCAGGGAGAGTTTTGAGGGGACAGGAATCCACGAGCAGTACTTC.

The chain uses TRBV15 and TRBJ1-5; D is unclear. Between the trimmed V and J ends, which lost 4 bases and 0 bases, there was a span of 10 bases. CDR1 is LNHNV and CDR2 is YYDKDF in the germline V gene (reference sequence). This CDR3 is built from 15 residues. The CDR3: CATSISLDSNQPQHF. The CDR3 DNA reads as TGTGCCACCAGCATAAGCCTTGATAGCAATCAGCCCCAGCATTTT.

This chain uses TRBV7-9 with TRBJ2-3, with TRBD2 matching 15 bases. From germline, CDR1 is SEHNR and CDR2 FQNEAQ (reference sequence). There are 16 residues in the CDR3. Losses at the gene ends were 4 bases for V and 4 bases for J; bases not matched to a gene: 3. CDR3 in DNA: TGTGCCAGCAGCTCGGGACTAGCGGGAGGATCAGATACGCAGTATTTT. This gives the protein CASSSGLAGGSDTQYF. The variable domain in full, completed from reference TRBV7-9 and TRBJ2-3, reads DTGVSQNPRHKITKRGQNVTFRCDPISEHNRLYWYRQTLGQGPEFLTYFQNEAQLEKSRLLSDRFSAERPKGSFSTLEIQRTEQGDSAMYLCASSSGLAGGSDTQYFGPGTRLTVL.

This rearrangement joins TRBV14 to TRBJ2-1; D is perhaps TRBD1 or TRBD2 (5 bases each). V lost 1 base, J lost 0 bases, and 10 bases lay in between. The CDR3 totals 16 residues. Germline V CDR1 and CDR2: SGHDN, FVKESK. CDR3 in DNA: TGTGCCAGCAGCCAAGGCCGGGGCTACTCCTACAATGAGCAGTTCTTC. This encodes CASSQGRGYSYNEQFF.

The sample holds a few counts of this clonotype. The chain employs TRBV6-2 or TRBV6-3 and TRBJ1-5; D might be TRBD1 (6 bases). V lost 1 base to trimming and J lost 0 bases, with 19 bases between them. This CDR3 has 19 amino acids. CDR1 and CDR2 (germline): MNHEY, SVGEGT. As DNA, the CDR3 is TGTGCCAGCAGTTACTACAGTCCGGGGACGGACAGTAGCAATCAGCCCCAGCATTTT. Its translation is CASSYYSPGTDSSNQPQHF.

This chain connects TRBV28 to TRBJ2-5; 9 bases align to TRBD2. With V trimmed by 3 bases and J by 5 bases, 10 bases remained unmatched. Per the germline V gene, CDR1 is MDHEN and CDR2 is SYDVKM. The CDR3 has 16 residues. CDR3 in DNA: TGTGCCAGCAGTTTGGGTGGTAGCGGGAGACGGGAGACCCAGTACTTC. The encoded protein is CASSLGGSGRRETQYF.

This clonotype has just a few counts. V is TRBV12-3 or TRBV12-4 and J is TRBJ1-1; D gene uncertain. V was cut by 6 bases and J by 5 bases, with 13 bases left in between. The CDR3 has 13 residues. CDR3: CASSQHGETEAFF. DNA of the CDR3: TGTGCCAGCAGCCAACACGGAGAGACTGAAGCTTTCTTT.

This clonotype was recorded many times. V and J are TRBV7-2 and TRBJ1-1; TRBD1 matches at 8 bases. V gave up 8 bases and J gave up 4 bases; unmatched junction bases: 6. Germline loops: CDR1 SGHTA, CDR2 FQGNSA. This CDR3 has 13 amino acids. The CDR3 DNA sequence: TGTGCCAGCTCGACAGGGGTAACCACTGAAGCTTTCTTT. Protein: CASSTGVTTEAFF. Full variable domain (remainder filled in from reference TRBV7-2 and TRBJ1-1): GAGVSQSPSNKVTEKGKDVELRCDPISGHTALYWYRQSLGQGLEFLIYFQGNSAPDKSGLPSDRFSAERTGGSVSTLTIQRTQQEDSAVYLCASSTGVTTEAFFGQGTRLTVV.

This clonotype was seen ten or more times. The chain is built from TRBV4-1 and TRBJ1-5; 11 positions agree with TRBD1. Per germline, CDR1 MGHRA and CDR2 YSYEKL. The CDR3 covers 14 residues. After removal of 5 bases from V and 6 bases from J, the junction contained 3 bases not matched to a gene. This CDR3 reads CASSGQGASQPQHF. The DNA for the CDR3 is TGCGCCAGCAGCGGACAGGGGGCGAGTCAGCCCCAGCATTTT.